The 22 T cell receptor beta chains in this list originate from one sample, sequenced in a study of OX40 agonist ivuxolimab in advanced cancers. The method behind the library was the immunoSEQ multiplex PCR assay. TCRdb provides this immuneACCESS table in a form limited to in-frame rearrangements. Some clones are lacking; in checked studies, under half of them reflect an unresolved V gene, and why the rest are absent is not known. The sample yields about 59,000 clones; approximately 84% were counted once. Of the sample, about 1.9% is held by the ten largest clones. The sequencing used CD4+ or CD8+ T cells sorted from blood, collected in a trial of the OX40 agonist ivuxolimab. These receptors all come from an adult with an advanced solid tumor such as melanoma, head and neck, liver or kidney cancer.

The chain links TRBV5-8 to TRBJ1-5; TRBD1 might be the D (5 bases). Germline V gene sequence: CDR1 SGHTS, CDR2 YDEGEE. V was trimmed by 6 bases and J by 5 bases, leaving 15 bases between them. The CDR3 is made up of 14 amino acids. The DNA for the CDR3 is TGTGCCAGCACTACTGTGGGGGGGGATCAGCCCCAGCATTTT. It is translated as CASTTVGGDQPQHF.

The chain uses TRBV28 and TRBJ2-5; D call uncertain. CDR3 length equals 16 residues. V lost 2 bases and J lost 0, with 13 bases in between. Per germline, CDR1 MDHEN and CDR2 SYDVKM. The CDR3 bases are TGTGCCAGCAGTTTACAAGGGCGAAATGACCAAGAGACCCAGTACTTC. Its translation: CASSLQGRNDQETQYF.

The V and J genes are TRBV5-6 and TRBJ1-1; 10 bases align to TRBD1. The trim removed 0 bases at V and 3 bases at J, leaving 2 bases unmatched. Germline-derived CDR1 and CDR2 are SGHDT and YYEEEE. The CDR3 extends over 15 amino acids. DNA of the CDR3: TGTGCCAGCAGCTTGGGGACAGGGGGGGACACTGAAGCTTTCTTT. Translation: CASSLGTGGDTEAFF.

The rearrangement links TRBV5-1 to TRBJ2-7, with D perhaps matching TRBD1 (5 bases). In germline, CDR1 is SGHRS, CDR2 YFSETQ. This CDR3 is built from 14 residues. V lost 0 bases and J 3 bases, leaving 10 bases between the germline ends. The CDR3 reads CASSLGQQDYEQYF. The CDR3 region has the DNA TGCGCCAGCAGCTTGGGACAGCAAGACTACGAGCAGTACTTC.

This clone was detected a few times. The gene calls are TRBV27 and TRBJ2-3, with 8 bases fitting TRBD2. J lost 5 bases, V lost 3 bases, and 10 bases had no gene match. Germline V gives CDR1 MNHEY, CDR2 SMNVEV (reference sequence). The CDR3 loop spans 16 amino acids. The CDR3 region is CASSFRGGIYGDTQYF. CDR3 nucleotides: TGTGCCAGCAGTTTTCGGGGGGGTATATATGGAGATACGCAGTATTTT.

The chain carries TRBV28 and TRBJ2-2, with D perhaps TRBD1 (6 bases). The CDR3 contains 13 residues. The germline CDR1 and CDR2 sequences are MDHEN and SYDVKM. Between the trimmed V and J ends, which lost 3 bases and 5 bases, there was a span of 7 bases. In nucleotides, the CDR3 is TGTGCCAGCAGTTTTGACAGGACCGGGGAGCTGTTTTTT. Its protein product is CASSFDRTGELFF.

Only one count was recorded for this clone. V gene TRBV6-1 combines with J gene TRBJ1-5; D is undetermined. CDR1 and CDR2 from the germline V gene are MNHNS and SASEGT. This CDR3 has 12 residues. Deletions cut 8 bases from V and 2 bases from J, with 7 bases between. CDR3 loop: CASQMGNQPQHF. Written as DNA, the CDR3 is TGTGCCAGCCAGATGGGCAATCAGCCCCAGCATTTT.

This chain links TRBV5-1 with TRBJ2-3; TRBD2 matches 7 bases. CDR1 and CDR2 (germline): SGHRS, YFSETQ. CDR3 length: 13 amino acids. Germline trimming cut 4 bases from V and 2 bases from J; bases unmatched to any gene: 1. CDR3 nucleotide sequence: TGCGCCAGCAGCGGGGGGGTCACAGATACGCAGTATTTT. Its translation is CASSGGVTDTQYF.

V gene TRBV4-3 combines with J gene TRBJ2-3, with TRBD2 matching over 8 bases. V lost 6 bases, J lost 2 bases, and 4 bases stayed unmatched. This CDR3 spans 14 amino acids. Germline V gene sequence: CDR1 LGHNA, CDR2 YSLEER. The CDR3 coding sequence is TGCGCCAGCAGTCGGGGGGGAGTCACAGATACGCAGTATTTT. It specifies CASSRGGVTDTQYF.

CDR3 residues: CASGTGGDTQYF. The CDR3 DNA reads TGTGCCAGTGGGACAGGGGGAGATACGCAGTATTTT. This sequence joins TRBV19 and TRBJ2-3; 11 nucleotides agree with TRBD1. V lost 8 bases to trimming and J lost 5 bases; unmatched junction nucleotides: 0. Germline CDR1 reads LNHDA; CDR2 reads SQIVND (reference sequence). CDR3 size: 12 residues.

This rearrangement joins TRBV7-9 to TRBJ1-4; D perhaps matches TRBD1 (6 bases). CDR3 length: 14 residues. In germline, CDR1 is SEHNR, CDR2 FQNEAQ (reference sequence). V was pared by 5 bases and J by 8 bases, with 15 bases between. The CDR3 sequence is CASSAGQWREKLFF. CDR3 nucleotide sequence: TGTGCCAGCAGCGCCGGACAGTGGAGGGAAAAACTGTTTTTT. The entire variable domain, with the rest obtained from reference TRBV7-9 and TRBJ1-4, is as follows: DTGVSQNPRHKITKRGQNVTFRCDPISEHNRLYWYRQTLGQGPEFLTYFQNEAQLEKSRLLSDRFSAERPKGSFSTLEIQRTEQGDSAMYLCASSAGQWREKLFFGSGTQLSVL.

This chain joins TRBV5-1 and TRBJ2-7; D remains unclear. CDR1 and CDR2 from the germline V gene are SGHRS and YFSETQ. The V gene lost 3 bases and the J gene lost 6 bases, with 16 bases spanning the gap. The CDR3 is made up of 14 amino acids. In DNA, the CDR3 is TGCGCCAGCAGCTCTAACCCGGACGCTGGCGAGCAGTACTTC. It encodes CASSSNPDAGEQYF.

The chain has TRBV2 and TRBJ2-7; maybe TRBD1 (6 bases). This CDR3 has 14 amino acids. V was trimmed by 11 bases and J by 0 bases, leaving 17 bases between them. CDR1 and CDR2 from the germline V gene are SNHLY and FYNNEI. CDR3 loop: CAVRDTWSSYEQYF. The CDR3 bases are TGTGCCGTACGGGACACCTGGAGCTCCTACGAGCAGTACTTC.

This clone has only one observation. This chain connects TRBV7-6 to TRBJ2-7, with a tentative D call TRBD1 (6 bases). V dropped 4 bases and J dropped 3 bases, with 10 bases sitting between them. CDR1 is SGHVS, CDR2 FNYEAQ, per germline. The CDR3 extends over 13 amino acids. Here the CDR3 DNA reads TGTGCCAGCAGCTATGGGACACACTACGAGCAGTACTTC. Its translation: CASSYGTHYEQYF.

This clone was detected once. The V gene is TRBV5-1, the J gene TRBJ2-1; 12 bases agree with TRBD1. The J segment lost 6 bases and the V segment lost 0 bases, leaving 4 bases of the junction unmatched. This CDR3 region has 16 residues. The germline CDR1 and CDR2 sequences are SGHRS and YFSETQ. CDR3 in amino acids: CASSLDGTGGINEQFF. The CDR3 nucleotides read TGCGCCAGCAGCTTGGACGGGACAGGGGGCATCAATGAGCAGTTCTTC.

This rearrangement joins TRBV4-2 to TRBJ2-2; TRBD1 aligns across 8 bases. The CDR3 extends over 17 amino acids. V was clipped by 1 base and J by 5 bases; unmatched bases: 9. Germline V gene data show CDR1 as LGHNA and CDR2 as YNFKEQ. The CDR3 reads CASSQALGQGRTGELFF. CDR3 nucleotide sequence: TGTGCCAGCAGCCAAGCTTTAGGACAGGGACGAACCGGGGAGCTGTTTTTT.

The chain has TRBV6-5 and TRBJ1-2, with D unresolved. There are 13 residues in the CDR3. Between the trimmed V and J ends, which lost 8 bases and 2 bases, there was a span of 12 bases. Looked up from germline, CDR1 is MNHEY and CDR2 is SVGAGI. CDR3 coding DNA: TGTGCCAGCGGTCCGGGCAGAAACTATGGCTACACCTTC. Amino acid sequence: CASGPGRNYGYTF.

The chain employs TRBV28 and TRBJ1-5, with D possibly TRBD1 on 5 matching bases. Per germline, CDR1 MDHEN and CDR2 SYDVKM. This CDR3 spans 17 amino acids. V was trimmed by 4 bases and J by 0 bases, leaving 16 bases between them. CDR3 DNA sequence: TGTGCCAGCAGTTCTGGGGCCGCGGATTATAGCAATCAGCCCCAGCATTTT. It encodes CASSSGAADYSNQPQHF.

On this clone itself: Other DNA sequences in the sample encode the same CDR3. The rearrangement uses TRBV18 and TRBJ2-1, with 7 bases that match TRBD1. The CDR3 is 13 residues long. The V segment lost 6 bases and the J segment 4 bases; nucleotides outside the gene matches: 3. The germline CDR1 and CDR2 sequences are KGHSH and LQKENI. Here the CDR3 DNA reads TGTGCCAGCTCCCCGGGACAGTACAATGAGCAGTTCTTC. It codes for CASSPGQYNEQFF.

The rearrangement joins TRBV4-2 to TRBJ2-1, with no clear D. CDR1 is LGHNA and CDR2 is YNFKEQ in the germline V gene. This CDR3 region has 15 residues. Trimming stripped 0 bases from V and 3 bases from J, with 9 bases between. The CDR3, as DNA: TGTGCCAGCAGCCAAGATTTGGGCGTCTACAATGAGCAGTTCTTC. Its translation is CASSQDLGVYNEQFF.

This chain uses TRBV19 with TRBJ1-4; D might be TRBD1 (5 bases). Germline values: CDR1 LNHDA, CDR2 SQIVND (reference sequence). V was clipped by 6 bases and J by 1 base, with 6 bases between them. The CDR3 extends over 13 amino acids. The CDR3 protein is CASRTVTNEKLFF. In DNA form, the CDR3 reads TGTGCCAGTAGGACAGTAACTAATGAAAAACTGTTTTTT.

This chain uses TRBV20-1 with TRBJ2-7, with no clear D. The CDR3 sequence is 11 residues long. Germline V lookup: CDR1 DFQATT, CDR2 SNEGSKA (reference sequence). V was clipped by 7 bases and J by 2 bases, with 9 bases between them. The CDR3 DNA sequence: TGCAGTGGCGCACAAACCTACGAGCAGTACTTC. This translates into CSGAQTYEQYF.